These T cell receptor beta chains were read from a single sample in a study of Graves' ophthalmopathy and Graves' hyperthyroidism. TCRdb independently ran MiXCR on the multiplex PCR reads; one entry per CDR3 protein. The data contain some 1.1 million distinct CDR3 sequences, 35% to 45% of them singletons. The sequencing sample was made of peripheral blood or thyroid tissue (not recorded which). The origin of the receptors is an adult man with Graves' hyperthyroidism. CDR3s include the opening cysteine and the closing phenylalanine or tryptophan. The D gene is left open where the match is weak. Expanded clones are given a class, and other clones once, few, many or no size at all.

J gene: TRBJ2-2
clone size: -
D gene: -
V gene: TRBV7-2
CDR3 protein: CASNLLGGTNTGELFF
CDR3 DNA: TGTGCCAGCAACCTATTGGGGGGCACGAACACCGGGGAGCTGTTTTTT

J gene: TRBJ1-1
clone size: many
D gene: -
V gene: TRBV9
CDR3 protein: CASSVGSRVMSSTEAFF
CDR3 DNA: TGTGCCAGCAGCGTAGGGAGCAGGGTTATGAGTTCAACTGAAGCTTTCTTT

J gene: TRBJ2-5
clone size: few
D gene: TRBD2
V gene: TRBV11-2
CDR3 protein: CASSGSGGRRETQYF
CDR3 DNA: TGTGCCAGCAGCGGGAGCGGGGGCCGTAGGGAGACCCAGTACTTC

J gene: TRBJ1-4
clone size: -
D gene: -
V gene: TRBV6-6
CDR3 protein: CASRRQEHQFF
CDR3 DNA: TGTGCCAGCAGGAGGCAAGAGCACCAGTTTTTT

J gene: TRBJ2-2
clone size: many
D gene: -
V gene: TRBV11-2
CDR3 protein: CASSFTRAGGELFF
CDR3 DNA: TGTGCCAGCAGCTTTACCAGGGCAGGCGGGGAGCTGTTTTTT

J gene: TRBJ2-5
clone size: few
D gene: -
V gene: TRBV28
CDR3 protein: CATNGAGRGETQYF
CDR3 DNA: TGTGCCACCAACGGCGCGGGCCGGGGGGAGACCCAGTACTTC

J gene: TRBJ2-5
clone size: many
D gene: TRBD2
V gene: TRBV10-3
CDR3 protein: CAISEPGLAGGTQETQYF
CDR3 DNA: TGTGCCATCAGTGAACCGGGACTAGCGGGAGGAACCCAAGAGACCCAGTACTTC

J gene: TRBJ2-7
clone size: many
D gene: TRBD2
V gene: TRBV19
CDR3 protein: CASSMRERYEQYF
CDR3 DNA: TGTGCCAGTAGTATGCGGGAGAGGTACGAGCAGTACTTC

J gene: TRBJ2-7
clone size: many
D gene: -
V gene: TRBV6-5
CDR3 protein: CASSEVPGRDEQYF
CDR3 DNA: TGTGCCAGCAGTGAAGTCCCAGGGCGGGACGAGCAGTACTTC

J gene: TRBJ1-3
clone size: many
D gene: -
V gene: TRBV20-1
CDR3 protein: CYGSARSGGGNTIYF
CDR3 DNA: TGTTATGGCAGTGCTAGGTCTGGGGGGGGAAACACCATATATTTT

J gene: TRBJ2-5
clone size: -
D gene: TRBD1
V gene: TRBV10-3
CDR3 protein: CAIRRQGTGQETQYF
CDR3 DNA: TGTGCCATCAGAAGACAGGGGACAGGACAAGAGACCCAGTACTTC

J gene: TRBJ1-1
clone size: many
D gene: -
V gene: TRBV19
CDR3 protein: CASSPPGMNTEAFF
CDR3 DNA: TGTGCCAGTAGTCCACCAGGGATGAACACTGAAGCTTTCTTT

J gene: TRBJ2-7
clone size: -
D gene: -
V gene: TRBV11-2
CDR3 protein: CASSLVDKVGEQYF
CDR3 DNA: TGTGCCAGCAGCTTAGTCGACAAGGTCGGCGAGCAGTACTTC

J gene: TRBJ2-2
clone size: few
D gene: -
V gene: TRBV19
CDR3 protein: CASSTNTGELLF
CDR3 DNA: TGTGCCAGTAGCACGAACACCGGGGAGCTGCTTTTT

J gene: TRBJ2-7
clone size: many
D gene: -
V gene: TRBV7-3
CDR3 protein: CASSETGLGEQYF
CDR3 DNA: TGTGCCAGCAGCGAAACAGGGTTGGGGGAGCAGTACTTC

J gene: TRBJ2-7
clone size: many
D gene: -
V gene: TRBV24-1
CDR3 protein: CATSDLENYEQYF
CDR3 DNA: TGTGCCACCAGTGACTTAGAGAACTACGAGCAGTACTTC

J gene: TRBJ2-7
clone size: many
D gene: -
V gene: TRBV20-1
CDR3 protein: CSARDRTYEQYF
CDR3 DNA: TGCAGTGCTAGAGACCGGACCTACGAGCAGTACTTC

J gene: TRBJ2-2
clone size: once
D gene: -
V gene: TRBV10-3
CDR3 protein: CATGSGRGASGELFF
CDR3 DNA: TGTGCGACCGGGTCGGGCAGGGGGGCATCTGGGGAGCTGTTTTTT

J gene: TRBJ2-7
clone size: -
D gene: TRBD1
V gene: TRBV10-3
CDR3 protein: CAISETGGREQYF
CDR3 DNA: TGTGCCATCAGTGAAACAGGGGGCCGCGAGCAGTACTTC

J gene: TRBJ2-5
clone size: few
D gene: -
V gene: TRBV20-1
CDR3 protein: CSARQGRTQETQYF
CDR3 DNA: TGCAGTGCTAGGCAGGGACGGACACAAGAGACCCAGTACTTC

J gene: TRBJ2-2
clone size: -
D gene: -
V gene: TRBV4-3
CDR3 protein: CASSQDSQQTNTGELFF
CDR3 DNA: TGCGCCAGCAGCCAAGATTCACAACAAACGAACACCGGGGAGCTGTTTTTT

J gene: TRBJ2-3
clone size: -
D gene: -
V gene: TRBV5-1
CDR3 protein: CASASGGYTDTQYF
CDR3 DNA: TGCGCCAGCGCGTCCGGGGGCTACACAGATACGCAGTATTTT

J gene: TRBJ2-5
clone size: -
D gene: -
V gene: TRBV7-2
CDR3 protein: CASSVFTQGNPQETQYF
CDR3 DNA: TGTGCCAGCAGCGTCTTTACACAGGGAAATCCCCAAGAGACCCAGTACTTC

J gene: TRBJ1-5
clone size: -
D gene: -
V gene: TRBV11-2
CDR3 protein: CASSYSDGNFQHF
CDR3 DNA: TGTGCCAGCAGCTACTCAGATGGGAATTTCCAGCATTTT

J gene: TRBJ2-7
clone size: many
D gene: TRBD1
V gene: TRBV19
CDR3 protein: CASRRQGKDEQYF
CDR3 DNA: TGTGCCAGTAGGAGACAGGGAAAGGACGAGCAGTACTTC

J gene: TRBJ2-6
clone size: -
D gene: -
V gene: TRBV24-1
CDR3 protein: CATSDPAGRKSSGANVLTF
CDR3 DNA: TGTGCCACCAGTGATCCGGCGGGACGGAAAAGCTCTGGGGCCAACGTCCTGACTTTC

J gene: TRBJ1-1
clone size: few
D gene: TRBD1
V gene: TRBV29-1
CDR3 protein: CSATTGVNTEAFF
CDR3 DNA: TGCAGCGCCACAACAGGGGTGAACACTGAAGCTTTCTTT

J gene: TRBJ1-2
clone size: -
D gene: -
V gene: TRBV6-1
CDR3 protein: CASRPHDIARSYTF
CDR3 DNA: TGTGCCAGCAGACCCCATGACATTGCGAGAAGCTACACCTTC

J gene: TRBJ2-2
clone size: few
D gene: TRBD1
V gene: TRBV2
CDR3 protein: CASSYTGGGELFF
CDR3 DNA: TGTGCCAGCAGTTATACAGGGGGCGGGGAGCTGTTTTTT

J gene: TRBJ1-6
clone size: -
D gene: -
V gene: TRBV12-3/TRBV12-4
CDR3 protein: CASSLTQGSPLHF
CDR3 DNA: TGTGCCAGCAGTTTAACCCAGGGTTCACCCCTCCACTTT

J gene: TRBJ2-5
clone size: -
D gene: TRBD1
V gene: TRBV29-1
CDR3 protein: CSAGRDRPQETQYF
CDR3 DNA: TGCAGCGCCGGTCGGGACAGGCCACAAGAGACCCAGTACTTC

J gene: TRBJ2-7
clone size: -
D gene: TRBD2
V gene: TRBV6-1
CDR3 protein: CASSEARGLASYEQYF
CDR3 DNA: TGTGCCAGTAGTGAAGCCAGGGGACTAGCGAGCTACGAGCAGTACTTC

J gene: TRBJ2-7
clone size: many
D gene: -
V gene: TRBV15
CDR3 protein: CATSRVSFYEQYF
CDR3 DNA: TGTGCCACCAGCAGAGTTAGCTTCTACGAGCAGTACTTC

J gene: TRBJ2-7
clone size: -
D gene: TRBD1
V gene: TRBV7-6
CDR3 protein: CASSSHGQGTSLRQQYF
CDR3 DNA: TGTGCCAGCAGCTCCCATGGACAGGGGACGTCGTTACGCCAGCAGTACTTC

J gene: TRBJ1-3
clone size: many
D gene: TRBD1
V gene: TRBV29-1
CDR3 protein: CSVHRGPGNTIYF
CDR3 DNA: TGCAGCGTTCACAGGGGTCCTGGAAACACCATATATTTT

J gene: TRBJ2-7
clone size: many
D gene: -
V gene: TRBV20-1
CDR3 protein: CSARAIRYEQYF
CDR3 DNA: TGCAGTGCTAGGGCTATACGATACGAGCAGTACTTC

J gene: TRBJ1-2
clone size: many
D gene: -
V gene: TRBV7-9
CDR3 protein: CASSPASGTTNYGYTF
CDR3 DNA: TGTGCCAGCAGCCCTGCTTCTGGGACAACTAACTATGGCTACACCTTC

J gene: TRBJ2-2
clone size: -
D gene: -
V gene: TRBV7-3
CDR3 protein: CASSFGGYTGELFF
CDR3 DNA: TGTGCCAGCAGCTTCGGGGGTTACACCGGGGAGCTGTTTTTT

J gene: TRBJ2-7
clone size: -
D gene: TRBD2
V gene: TRBV4-2
CDR3 protein: CASSQVAGGPGEQYF
CDR3 DNA: TGTGCCAGCAGCCAAGTAGCGGGAGGGCCGGGGGAGCAGTACTTC

J gene: TRBJ2-7
clone size: -
D gene: TRBD2
V gene: TRBV5-1
CDR3 protein: CASSSGTSGRGYEQYF
CDR3 DNA: TGCGCCAGCAGCTCAGGGACTAGCGGGAGAGGGTACGAGCAGTACTTC

J gene: TRBJ1-2
clone size: many
D gene: -
V gene: TRBV7-9
CDR3 protein: CASSPHGGLNYGYTF
CDR3 DNA: TGTGCCAGCAGCCCTCACGGAGGGCTCAACTATGGCTACACCTTC

J gene: TRBJ2-7
clone size: many
D gene: TRBD1
V gene: TRBV20-1
CDR3 protein: CSAMPGQGHEQYF
CDR3 DNA: TGCAGTGCCATGCCGGGACAGGGCCACGAGCAGTACTTC

J gene: TRBJ2-5
clone size: -
D gene: TRBD2
V gene: TRBV29-1
CDR3 protein: CSGGGGSETQYF
CDR3 DNA: TGCAGCGGGGGCGGGGGATCTGAGACCCAGTACTTC

J gene: TRBJ1-4
clone size: few
D gene: -
V gene: TRBV13
CDR3 protein: CASSLQRTGSGEKLFF
CDR3 DNA: TGTGCCAGCAGCTTACAGCGTACAGGGAGTGGCGAAAAACTGTTTTTT

J gene: TRBJ1-5
clone size: many
D gene: -
V gene: TRBV7-9
CDR3 protein: CASSRGRDGQPQHF
CDR3 DNA: TGTGCCAGCAGCCGTGGCAGGGACGGCCAGCCCCAGCATTTT

J gene: TRBJ1-1
clone size: -
D gene: -
V gene: TRBV12-3/TRBV12-4
CDR3 protein: CASSFPLPGNTEAFF
CDR3 DNA: TGTGCCAGCAGTTTCCCGCTACCGGGAAACACTGAAGCTTTCTTT

J gene: TRBJ1-6
clone size: many
D gene: TRBD1
V gene: TRBV6-5
CDR3 protein: CASRRDSNSPLHF
CDR3 DNA: TGTGCCAGCAGAAGGGACAGTAATTCACCCCTCCACTTT

J gene: TRBJ1-2
clone size: many
D gene: -
V gene: TRBV5-1
CDR3 protein: CASSLGLLNYGYTF
CDR3 DNA: TGCGCCAGCAGCCTTGGCCTCCTCAACTATGGCTACACCTTC

J gene: TRBJ1-2
clone size: -
D gene: -
V gene: TRBV7-9
CDR3 protein: CASSAGPGFYGYTF
CDR3 DNA: TGTGCCAGCAGCGCCGGACCAGGGTTCTATGGCTACACCTTC

J gene: TRBJ1-5
clone size: many
D gene: TRBD1
V gene: TRBV7-4
CDR3 protein: CASSFTGGDSNQPQHF
CDR3 DNA: TGTGCCAGCAGCTTTACAGGGGGCGATAGCAATCAGCCCCAGCATTTT

J gene: TRBJ2-2
clone size: few
D gene: -
V gene: TRBV7-8
CDR3 protein: CASTLIVRDGGELFF
CDR3 DNA: TGTGCCAGCACCCTCATTGTCCGGGATGGCGGGGAGCTGTTTTTT

J gene: TRBJ1-6
clone size: few
D gene: -
V gene: TRBV6-6
CDR3 protein: CASSEEGGASSYNSPLHF
CDR3 DNA: TGTGCCAGCAGCGAAGAAGGCGGGGCGAGCTCCTATAATTCACCCCTCCACTTT

J gene: TRBJ1-4
clone size: -
D gene: -
V gene: TRBV12-3/TRBV12-4
CDR3 protein: CATRGGGAGEKLFF
CDR3 DNA: TGTGCCACCCGAGGGGGGGGCGCGGGTGAAAAACTGTTTTTT